The 24 T cell receptor beta chains given below trace back to one sample, sequenced in a study of blood T cell repertoires in COVID-19. Some clones are missing from TCRdb's copy, which holds only in-frame ones; the method was immunoSEQ multiplex PCR. The sample contains about 390,000 clones, more than 75% of which appear only once. The source material was PBMCs or T cells enriched from blood (not recorded which). Every receptor here comes from a woman aged 50 to 65 who had recovered from COVID-19.

The chain employs TRBV27 and TRBJ1-6; tentative D call: TRBD1 (6 bases). V shed 3 bases and J shed 0 bases, with 9 bases lying between them. This CDR3 has 16 amino acids. Germline assignment: CDR1 MNHEY and CDR2 SMNVEV (reference sequence). CDR3 in DNA: TGTGCCAGCAGTTTTTCGGACAGCTCCTATAATTCACCCCTCCACTTT. It encodes CASSFSDSSYNSPLHF.

This clone was detected only once. The J gene is TRBJ2-7, the V gene TRBV28; the match to TRBD2 covers 12 bases. Trimming cost V 5 bases and J 4 bases; bases outside gene matches: 9. The CDR3 loop spans 16 amino acids. Germline values: CDR1 MDHEN, CDR2 SYDVKM. CDR3 residues: CASSRWTSGDHYEQYF. In nucleotides, the CDR3 is TGTGCCAGCAGTCGGTGGACTAGCGGGGATCATTACGAGCAGTACTTC.

CDR3 nucleotides: TGTGCCAGCGCCAGGTGGGGGACAAATAGCTATGGCTACACCTTC. It is translated as CASARWGTNSYGYTF. The rearrangement uses TRBV4-2 and TRBJ1-2; tentative D call: TRBD1 (6 bases). CDR1 is LGHNA and CDR2 is YNFKEQ in the germline V gene. This CDR3 is 15 amino acids long. Between the trimmed V and J ends, which lost 8 bases and 4 bases, there was a span of 20 bases.

The CDR3 sequence: CASSDTPYAGMREKLFF. The DNA for the CDR3 is TGTGCCAGCAGTGACACCCCGTACGCAGGGATGAGGGAAAAACTGTTTTTT. The chain links TRBV25-1 to TRBJ1-4; TRBD1 is a possible D gene (5 bases). V lost 3 bases, J lost 8 bases, and 22 bases lay in between. The length of the CDR3 is 17 residues. Germline values: CDR1 MGHDK, CDR2 SYGVNS.

This chain links TRBV7-9 with TRBJ2-4, with 9 bases lining up with TRBD2. Per germline, CDR1 SEHNR and CDR2 FQNEAQ (reference sequence). The V and J ends lost 3 bases and 6 bases, in that order; junction bases with no gene match: 12. The CDR3 consists of 17 residues. The CDR3 region has the DNA TGTGCCAGCAGCTTCACCTTAGCGGGGGACGGGGGAAACATTCAGTACTTC. This codes for CASSFTLAGDGGNIQYF.

The chain has TRBV5-1 and TRBJ2-7, with no clear D. The V gene's germline CDR1 is SGHRS and CDR2 YFSETQ. The CDR3 contains 12 residues. V was clipped by 0 bases and J by 5 bases, with 6 bases between them. CDR3 DNA sequence: TGCGCCAGCAGCTTGGCACAGAACGAGCAGTACTTC. Its translation is CASSLAQNEQYF.

CDR3 loop: CSVEGTGYYGYTF. As DNA, the CDR3 is TGCAGCGTTGAAGGGACGGGGTACTATGGCTACACCTTC. J is TRBJ1-2 and V is TRBV29-1; no definite D call. The V gene lost 1 base and the J gene lost 3 bases, with 9 bases spanning the gap. CDR1 and CDR2 from the germline V gene are SQVTM and ANQGSEA. The CDR3 has 13 residues.

J is TRBJ2-7 and V is TRBV27, with 12 bases that match TRBD2. The germline V gene has CDR1 MNHEY and CDR2 SMNVEV (reference sequence). CDR3 length equals 17 residues. The V and J ends lost 2 bases and 3 bases, in that order; junction bases with no gene match: 8. This chain's CDR3 is CASSLKGLAGFFYEQYF. DNA for the CDR3: TGTGCCAGCAGTTTAAAAGGACTAGCGGGGTTCTTCTACGAGCAGTACTTC.

This clone was counted only a few times. The CDR3 DNA reads TGTGCCAGCAGTTGGACTACTAACTATGGCTACACCTTC. Amino acid sequence: CASSWTTNYGYTF. V and J are TRBV12-3 or TRBV12-4 and TRBJ1-2; no definite D call. The V and J ends lost 4 bases and 0 bases respectively, with 6 bases between them. The CDR3 has 13 amino acids.

This clone was seen once. The rearrangement links TRBV2 to TRBJ2-3; D remains ambiguous. V was trimmed by 1 base and J by 5 bases, leaving 13 bases between them. This CDR3 comprises 15 residues. CDR1 and CDR2 (germline): SNHLY, FYNNEI. The CDR3 DNA reads as TGTGCCAGCAGTGAAGGTCGGCGGCCTCAAGATACGCAGTATTTT. Translated, it gives CASSEGRRPQDTQYF.

V is TRBV10-1 and J is TRBJ1-5; D uncertain. CDR1 is WNHNN, CDR2 SYGVQD, per germline (reference sequence). This CDR3 spans 16 amino acids. Trimming stripped 2 bases from V and 4 bases from J, with 15 bases between. The DNA of the CDR3 is TGCGCCAGCAGTGAGATTGGAGGGAGAAGTAATCAGCCCCAGCATTTT. Translating it yields CASSEIGGRSNQPQHF.

V is TRBV11-2 and J is TRBJ1-1; tentative D call: TRBD1 (6 bases). CDR1 is SGHAT, CDR2 FQNNGV, per germline. V was shortened by 6 bases and J by 0 bases, with 17 bases between the two germline ends. The CDR3 is 16 residues long. CDR3 nucleotides: TGTGCCAGCAGTCGGACAGCCCTACTTATGAACACTGAAGCTTTCTTT. Residues: CASSRTALLMNTEAFF.

The chain couples TRBV28 to TRBJ1-4; D remains ambiguous. The CDR3 consists of 15 residues. Per germline, CDR1 MDHEN and CDR2 SYDVKM. V lost 4 bases and J lost 6, with 15 bases in between. The CDR3 loop is CASSSPGEGDEKLFF. In DNA, the CDR3 is TGTGCCAGCAGTTCCCCTGGGGAGGGAGATGAAAAACTGTTTTTT.

The CDR3 nucleotides read TGCGCCAGCAGCTTGGGACAGGGGATATCCTATAATTCACCCCTCCACTTT. Translated: CASSLGQGISYNSPLHF. J is TRBJ1-6 and V is TRBV5-1, with TRBD1 matching over 8 bases. Germline V gives CDR1 SGHRS, CDR2 YFSETQ. The CDR3 loop spans 17 amino acids. V shed 0 bases and J 1 base; nucleotides not matched to a gene: 3.

V is TRBV10-3 and J is TRBJ2-7; D is perhaps TRBD2 (6 bases). The CDR3 runs to 19 residues. Germline lookup yields CDR1 ENHRY and CDR2 SYGVKD. Trimming stripped 0 bases from V and 1 base from J, with 22 bases between. The CDR3 spells CAISESGRATARDSYEQYF. CDR3 nucleotide sequence: TGTGCCATCAGTGAGTCCGGCAGAGCCACAGCGCGGGATTCCTACGAGCAGTACTTC.

The CDR3 DNA reads TGTGCCACCAGTGAAGCGACAGGGGGCTCCTACGAGCAGTACTTC. Translation: CATSEATGGSYEQYF. The rearrangement uses TRBV24-1 and TRBJ2-7; 9 bases are shared with TRBD1. The CDR3 spans 15 residues. Per the germline V gene, CDR1 is KGHDR and CDR2 is SFDVKD. J lost 0 bases, V lost 4 bases, and 3 bases had no gene match.

The chain joins TRBV30 to TRBJ1-1, with TRBD1 matching over 7 bases. CDR1 and CDR2 from the germline V gene are GTSNPN and SVGIG (reference sequence). The CDR3 is 12 residues long. V shed 3 bases, J shed 8 bases, and the junction held 6 bases outside the gene matches. CDR3: CAWSVRDREAFF. The CDR3 coding sequence is TGTGCCTGGAGCGTGCGGGACAGAGAAGCTTTCTTT.

Details on this clone: The identical CDR3 is also encoded by other nucleotide sequences in the sample. This sequence joins TRBV6-5 and TRBJ2-1; no clear D gene. Germline values: CDR1 MNHEY, CDR2 SVGAGI. Trimming took 2 bases from V and 8 from J, leaving 4 bases between them. The CDR3 totals 11 residues. CDR3 coding DNA: TGTGCCAGCAGTTACGCGGATGAGCAGTTCTTC. This codes for CASSYADEQFF.

This chain links TRBV27 with TRBJ2-7; 7 bases are shared with TRBD1. CDR1 and CDR2 (germline): MNHEY, SMNVEV (reference sequence). The CDR3 has 17 amino acids. After removal of 5 bases from V and 0 bases from J, the junction contained 13 bases not matched to a gene. This chain's CDR3 is CASSKGDRSLFSYEQYF. The CDR3 DNA reads as TGTGCCAGCAGTAAGGGGGACAGATCTCTCTTCTCCTACGAGCAGTACTTC.

A single count supports this clone. The chain combines TRBV28 with TRBJ2-1; no definite D call. CDR1 is MDHEN and CDR2 is SYDVKM in the germline V gene. V lost 8 bases to trimming and J lost 3 bases, with 14 bases between them. The CDR3 contains 14 residues. The DNA of the CDR3 is TGTGCCAGCCGTGTCGTCCTAAGCTACAATGAGCAGTTCTTC. Protein product: CASRVVLSYNEQFF.

The chain combines TRBV27 with TRBJ2-1; possible D gene TRBD2, 5 bases. V was trimmed by 4 bases and J by 10 bases, leaving 23 bases between them. The CDR3 runs to 16 residues. CDR1 and CDR2 from the germline V gene are MNHEY and SMNVEV (reference sequence). The CDR3 loop reads CASSSPTNSPHGEQFF. The CDR3 coding sequence is TGTGCCAGCAGTTCTCCGACTAACTCCCCTCACGGCGAGCAGTTCTTC.

The rearrangement links TRBV12-5 to TRBJ1-5; 10 bases fit TRBD1. The trim removed 2 bases at V and 0 bases at J, leaving 13 bases unmatched. The CDR3 extends over 20 amino acids. CDR1 LGHNT and CDR2 FRNRAP come from the germline V gene. CDR3 in DNA: TGTGCTAGTGGTTTGAGCTCCAGAGACAGGGGGCTGTATAGCAATCAGCCCCAGCATTTT. It specifies CASGLSSRDRGLYSNQPQHF.

The chain links TRBV5-6 to TRBJ1-5; D might be TRBD1 (6 bases). V gave up 1 base and J gave up 8 bases, with 10 bases separating them. Germline V gene sequence: CDR1 SGHDT, CDR2 YYEEEE. There are 13 residues in the CDR3. CDR3 sequence (DNA): TGTGCCAGCAGCTTGAAGGGGGGGGAGCCCCAGCATTTT. Protein product: CASSLKGGEPQHF.

V is TRBV11-3 and J is TRBJ2-1, with TRBD2 identical over 7 bases. The J segment lost 9 bases and the V segment lost 2 bases, leaving 7 bases of the junction unmatched. The germline CDR1 and CDR2 sequences are SGHNT and YENEEA. The CDR3 loop spans 14 amino acids. The CDR3 reads CASSLTGTTSEQFF. CDR3 in DNA: TGTGCCAGCAGCTTAACCGGGACTACAAGTGAGCAGTTCTTC.